The present entry profiles one TCR beta chain with its context. The antigen is undetermined. This entry belongs to a study of CXCR3-negative and CXCR3-positive naive CD8 T cells. Study outcomes and limitations: Much lower diversity was found in memory CD8+ cells, while both naive subsets had comparably high diversity. Memory cells differed in TRBV-TRBJ usage, but naive CXCR3-negative and CXCR3-positive cells had similar usage.

A few hundred thousand cells per CD8+ T cell subset were flow-sorted in triplicate. The libraries of TRB cDNA were prepared using 5' RACE with UMI labels. TCRdb re-called the 5' RACE reads and catalogs CDR3 proteins one per entry, DNA excluded. This table lists 50,000 to 60,000 distinct CDR3 sequences. CDR1 and CDR2 (germline): ENHRY, SYGVKD. The CDR3 runs to 15 residues. This TCR was sampled from a human donor in good health. Some clones in this sample may be carry-over from other donors' samples. The rearrangement uses TRBV10-3 and TRBJ2-7; the TRBD2 assignment by TCRdb is unverifiable without DNA. The sample taken for sequencing was naive CXCR3- CD8+ T cells from blood. Indicated subset: CD45RO-CCR7+CD27+CD95- naive CD8+ T cells lacking CXCR3 (TNR3-). The CDR3 spells CAIRQLSGGAYEQYF.